This TCR beta chain was sequenced during a study of identifying expanded T cells in peripheral blood. General study findings and limits: Across healthy donors, higher total template counts meant significantly greater roughly 2-week count variance. Differentially abundant clones: about 1.2 between replicates, 16.4 at two to three weeks, over 18 at four.

V lost 1 base, J lost 3 bases, and 3 bases stayed unmatched. The CDR3 runs to 15 residues. Germline lookup yields CDR1 LNHDA and CDR2 SQIVND (reference sequence). Of note for this clone: What it recognizes is unknown.

TCRdb's copy holds only in-frame clones and misses some; the assay was immunoSEQ multiplex PCR. The sample yields about 91,000 clones, around 89% seen once. During the collection period, no donor immune events like infections were recorded. What was sequenced was blood. This receptor was taken from a person aged 18 to 75 in good health. V and J are TRBV19 and TRBJ1-5, with TRBD1 identical over 7 bases. CDR3: CASSIGQGANQPQHF. The CDR3 region has the DNA TGTGCCAGTAGTATAGGACAGGGTGCCAATCAGCCCCAGCATTTT. Filled out from reference TRBV19 and TRBJ1-5, the complete variable domain reads DGGITQSPKYLFRKEGQNVTLSCEQNLNHDAMYWYRQDPGQGLRLIYYSQIVNDFQKGDIAEGYSVSREKKESFPLTVTSAQKNPTAFYLCASSIGQGANQPQHFGDGTRLSIL.